Below, one T cell receptor (beta chain) is given with its context. Its antigen has not been determined. No base quality information exists; no much larger clone differs at one position. TCRbeta CDR3 regions were amplified from genomic DNA using the immunoSEQ Assay, a bias-controlled multiplex PCR. On the authors' methods: The number of nucleated cells in each sample was estimated from the amplification of reference gene primers within the assay. To quantify the absolute abundance of each unique TCRbeta CDR3 rearrangement, sequence reads were collapsed and filtered. For each sample, productive Simpson clonality was calculated by taking the square root of Simpson's diversity index across productive rearrangements. Drawn from immuneACCESS, this table holds only the in-frame rearrangements with V and J called that TCRdb kept. Clones are partly lost; checked studies trace under half to an unresolved V gene and leave the rest unexplained. V and J calls and clone size are those listed in that table; D and trimming were worked out from the DNA. In all, the sample holds 250,000 to 350,000 clones, and 85% to 90% of those were seen once. The ten largest make up 2% to 3% of the sample.

This entry comes from a study of blood T cell repertoires in COVID-19 (dated by TCRdb to between 2020 and 2021). The study in broad terms: Samples covering the acute and convalescent phases of COVID-19 were provided by collaborators in the United States, Italy and Spain. Where HLA class I and class II types were available, the types were taken from metadata supplied by the sample provider, not from assay-based typing. The material from the prospective study consisted of cDNA or gDNA derived from T cells, B-cell-depleted T cells, or PBMCs. Samples were obtained from the ongoing ImmuneRACE study (first 160 participants) and from 1,254 subjects provided by 6 global collaborators. A freely available public database, intended as a resource for researchers studying the immune response to SARS-CoV-2, is where the repertoires were released. A de-identified subject ID, COVID-19 status, age in years and sex were almost always included in the sample metadata. The dataset comprised deeply sampled blood TCRbeta repertoires from subjects exposed to, actively infected with, or recovered from COVID-19.

Overall results and qualifications from the work: The quantity of clinical and demographic metadata differed by source and by participant and was supplied without curation.

From cysteine to phenylalanine, the CDR3 is 16 amino acids long. Only the CDR3 region is kept as DNA, spanning 48 bases read in frame from base 1. V was cut back by 3 bases and J by 4 bases, leaving a gap of 18 bases between them. Via the germline V gene, CDR1 is MNHNS and CDR2 SASEGT. Participants in the prospective study were aged about 18 to 100 years, lived in approximately 26 United States geographic areas, and enrolled through a virtual design. To assign participants to cohorts, the prospective study relied on clinical history that participants themselves reported in a screening survey and a study questionnaire. For ImmuneRACE Cohort 3, a participant was defined as recovered based on two consecutive negative NP/OP PCR tests, clearance by a healthcare professional, or resolution of symptoms. In the prospective study, mobile phlebotomists collected whole blood, serum and a nasopharyngeal or oropharyngeal swab from each participant. Participants in the prospective study had the option to provide additional blood draws and questionnaires over a roughly two-month period. Prospective study blood samples were shipped either frozen or at room temperature before DNA extraction.

Rearrangement joined TRBV6-1 to TRBJ1-2; there is no confident call for the D gene. Sequencing input: PBMCs or T cells enriched from blood (not recorded which). This clonotype was obtained from a woman aged 18-29 years who had recovered from COVID-19. The base sequence is TGTGCCAGCAGTGAGATTTCGGTAGAGCAGGCCTATGGCTACACCTTC. Its product reads: CASSEISVEQAYGYTF.